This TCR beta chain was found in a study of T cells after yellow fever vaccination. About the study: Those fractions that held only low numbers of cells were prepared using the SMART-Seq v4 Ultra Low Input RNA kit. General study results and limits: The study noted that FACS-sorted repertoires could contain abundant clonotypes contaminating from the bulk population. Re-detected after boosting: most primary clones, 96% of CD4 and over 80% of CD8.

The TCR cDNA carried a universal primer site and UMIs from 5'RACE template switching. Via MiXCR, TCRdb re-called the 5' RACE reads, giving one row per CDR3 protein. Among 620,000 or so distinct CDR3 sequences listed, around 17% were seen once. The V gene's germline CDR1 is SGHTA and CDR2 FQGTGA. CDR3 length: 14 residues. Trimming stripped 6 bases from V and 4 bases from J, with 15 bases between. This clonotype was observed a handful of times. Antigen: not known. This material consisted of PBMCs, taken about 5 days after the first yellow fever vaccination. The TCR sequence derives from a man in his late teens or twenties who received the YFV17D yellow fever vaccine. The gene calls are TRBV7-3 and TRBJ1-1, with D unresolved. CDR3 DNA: TGTGCCAGCAGGGAAAGGAGGGAGAGCACTGAAGCTTTCTTT. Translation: CASRERRESTEAFF.